This passage covers 3 T cell receptor beta chains from one sample sequenced in a study of blood T cell repertoires in COVID-19. Sequencing was performed with immunoSEQ multiplex PCR; in TCRdb, only in-frame clones are kept and a portion is missing. The table has 200,000 to 300,000 clones, 80% to 90% seen once. Sequencing input: peripheral blood. Every receptor here comes from a man between 35 and 55 years old who had recovered from COVID-19.

The chain has TRBV6-2 or TRBV6-3 and TRBJ2-5, with D tentatively TRBD1 (6 bases). Germline lookup yields CDR1 MNHEY and CDR2 SVGEGT. V was trimmed by 3 bases and J by 0 bases, leaving 11 bases between them. CDR3 length: 15 amino acids. The CDR3 region is CASSYPRGYQETQYF. In nucleotides, the CDR3 is TGTGCCAGCAGTTATCCGAGGGGGTACCAAGAGACCCAGTACTTC.

The chain employs TRBV18 and TRBJ2-2; D might be TRBD2 (5 bases). Germline V gene sequence: CDR1 KGHSH, CDR2 LQKENI. The V end was cut by 2 bases, the J end by 1 base, with 11 bases between. The CDR3 is 16 residues long. The CDR3 protein is CASSPSRTLNTGELFF. The CDR3 coding sequence is TGTGCCAGCTCACCATCGAGGACTTTGAACACCGGGGAGCTGTTTTTT. Together with reference TRBV18 and TRBJ2-2, the CDR3 gives the full variable domain: NAGVMQNPRHLVRRRGQEARLRCSPMKGHSHVYWYRQLPEEGLKFMVYLQKENIIDESGMPKERFSAEFPKEGPSILRIQQVVRGDSAAYFCASSPSRTLNTGELFFGEGSRLTVL.

The gene calls are TRBV5-1 and TRBJ1-1, with a tentative D call TRBD1 (5 bases). Germline V gives CDR1 SGHRS, CDR2 YFSETQ. The V gene lost 4 bases and the J gene lost 5 bases, with 15 bases spanning the gap. The CDR3 is made up of 14 amino acids. CDR3 bases: TGCGCCAGCAGCCCACAGGTAGGGAGGACTGAAGCTTTCTTT. This gives the protein CASSPQVGRTEAFF.